This T cell receptor beta chain was profiled in a study of blood T cell repertoires in COVID-19. The length of the CDR3 is 17 residues. V shed 3 bases, J shed 2 bases, and the junction held 9 bases outside the gene matches. CDR1 KGHSH and CDR2 LQKENI come from the germline V gene. Some clones are missing from TCRdb's copy, which holds only in-frame ones; the method was immunoSEQ multiplex PCR. The sample includes 170,000 or so clones, 85% to 90% of them seen just once. This clonotype was sampled from a woman aged 70-85 years with COVID-19, enrolled during active disease. The chain combines TRBV18 with TRBJ2-5, with 10 nucleotides matching TRBD2. Sequencing was done on a sample of peripheral blood. CDR3 nucleotide sequence: TGTGCCAGCTCACCCTTCGAGGCTAGCGGGAGTCAAGAGACCCAGTACTTC. Residues: CASSPFEASGSQETQYF. Full variable domain (rest looked up from reference TRBV18 and TRBJ2-5): NAGVMQNPRHLVRRRGQEARLRCSPMKGHSHVYWYRQLPEEGLKFMVYLQKENIIDESGMPKERFSAEFPKEGPSILRIQQVVRGDSAAYFCASSPFEASGSQETQYFGPGTRLLVL.